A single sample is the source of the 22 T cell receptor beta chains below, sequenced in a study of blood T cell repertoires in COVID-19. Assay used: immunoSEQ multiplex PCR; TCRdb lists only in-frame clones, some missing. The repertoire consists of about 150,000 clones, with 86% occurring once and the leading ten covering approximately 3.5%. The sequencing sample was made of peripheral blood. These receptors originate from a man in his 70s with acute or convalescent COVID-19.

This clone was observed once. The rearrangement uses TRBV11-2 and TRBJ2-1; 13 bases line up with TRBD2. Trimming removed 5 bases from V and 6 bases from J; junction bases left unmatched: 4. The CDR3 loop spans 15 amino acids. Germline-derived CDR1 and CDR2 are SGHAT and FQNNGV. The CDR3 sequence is CASSQTSGRSNEQFF. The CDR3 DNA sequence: TGTGCCAGCAGCCAGACTAGCGGGAGGTCCAATGAGCAGTTCTTC.

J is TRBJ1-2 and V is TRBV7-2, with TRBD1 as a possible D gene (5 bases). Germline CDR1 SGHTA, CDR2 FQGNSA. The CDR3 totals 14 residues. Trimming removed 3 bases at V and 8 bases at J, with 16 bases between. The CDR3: CASSLAGQFIGYTF. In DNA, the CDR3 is TGTGCCAGCAGCTTGGCGGGGCAGTTTATAGGCTACACCTTC.

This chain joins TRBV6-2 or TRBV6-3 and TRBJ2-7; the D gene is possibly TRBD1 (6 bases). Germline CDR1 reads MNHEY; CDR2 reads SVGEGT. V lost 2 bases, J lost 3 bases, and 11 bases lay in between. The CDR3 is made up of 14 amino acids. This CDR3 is CASSYRRTDYEQYF. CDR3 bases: TGTGCCAGCAGTTACAGGAGGACAGACTACGAGCAGTACTTC.

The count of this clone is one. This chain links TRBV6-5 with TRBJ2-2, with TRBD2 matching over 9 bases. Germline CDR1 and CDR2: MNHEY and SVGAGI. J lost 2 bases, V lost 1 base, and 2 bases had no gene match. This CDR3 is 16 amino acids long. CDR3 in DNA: TGTGCCAGCAGTTACTTGGGACTAGCTAACACCGGGGAGCTGTTTTTT. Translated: CASSYLGLANTGELFF.

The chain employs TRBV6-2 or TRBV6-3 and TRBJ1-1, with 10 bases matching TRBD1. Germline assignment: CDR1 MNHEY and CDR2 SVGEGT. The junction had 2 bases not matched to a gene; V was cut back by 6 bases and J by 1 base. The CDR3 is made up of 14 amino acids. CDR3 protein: CASSRQGANTEAFF. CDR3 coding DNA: TGTGCCAGCAGCAGACAGGGGGCGAACACTGAAGCTTTCTTT.

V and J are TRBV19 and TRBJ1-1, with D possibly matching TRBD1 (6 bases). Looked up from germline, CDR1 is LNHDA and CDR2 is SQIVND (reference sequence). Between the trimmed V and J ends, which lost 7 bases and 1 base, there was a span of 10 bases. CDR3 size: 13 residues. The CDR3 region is CASKTGGNTEAFF. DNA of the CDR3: TGTGCCAGTAAGACAGGAGGGAACACTGAAGCTTTCTTT. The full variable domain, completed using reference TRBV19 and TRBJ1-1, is DGGITQSPKYLFRKEGQNVTLSCEQNLNHDAMYWYRQDPGQGLRLIYYSQIVNDFQKGDIAEGYSVSREKKESFPLTVTSAQKNPTAFYLCASKTGGNTEAFFGQGTRLTVV.

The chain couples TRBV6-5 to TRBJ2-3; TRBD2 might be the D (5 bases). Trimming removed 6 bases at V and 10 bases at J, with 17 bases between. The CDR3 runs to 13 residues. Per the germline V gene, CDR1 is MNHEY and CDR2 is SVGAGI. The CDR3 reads CASRGTSRGSQYF. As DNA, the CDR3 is TGTGCCAGCAGGGGTACTAGTCGAGGGTCGCAGTATTTT.

The CDR3 sequence is CASSLGSSGYNEQFF. CDR3 sequence (DNA): TGTGCCAGCAGTTTGGGGAGCAGTGGTTACAATGAGCAGTTCTTC. The V gene is TRBV28, the J gene TRBJ2-1, with D possibly matching TRBD2 (5 bases). The CDR3 contains 15 residues. Per germline, CDR1 MDHEN and CDR2 SYDVKM. V shed 3 bases and J shed 4 bases, with 13 bases lying between them.

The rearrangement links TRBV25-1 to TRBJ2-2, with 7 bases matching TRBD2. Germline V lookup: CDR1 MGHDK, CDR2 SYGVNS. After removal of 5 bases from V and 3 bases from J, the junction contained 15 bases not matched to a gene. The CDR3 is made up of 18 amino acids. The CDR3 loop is CASSLSGLRAGDTGELFF. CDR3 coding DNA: TGTGCCAGCAGTTTATCCGGCCTTCGGGCGGGAGACACCGGGGAGCTGTTTTTT. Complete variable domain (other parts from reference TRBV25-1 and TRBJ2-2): EADIYQTPRYLVIGTGKKITLECSQTMGHDKMYWYQQDPGMELHLIHYSYGVNSTEKGDLSSESTVSRIRTEHFPLTLESARPSHTSQYLCASSLSGLRAGDTGELFFGEGSRLTVL.

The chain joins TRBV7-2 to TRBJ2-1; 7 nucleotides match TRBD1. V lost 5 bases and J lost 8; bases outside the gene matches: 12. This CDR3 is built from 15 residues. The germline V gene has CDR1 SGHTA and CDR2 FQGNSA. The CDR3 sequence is CASSRPGQSSHEQFF. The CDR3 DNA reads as TGTGCCAGCAGCCGCCCGGGACAGTCCTCCCATGAGCAGTTCTTC. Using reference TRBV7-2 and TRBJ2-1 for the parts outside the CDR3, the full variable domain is GAGVSQSPSNKVTEKGKDVELRCDPISGHTALYWYRQSLGQGLEFLIYFQGNSAPDKSGLPSDRFSAERTGGSVSTLTIQRTQQEDSAVYLCASSRPGQSSHEQFFGPGTRLTVL.

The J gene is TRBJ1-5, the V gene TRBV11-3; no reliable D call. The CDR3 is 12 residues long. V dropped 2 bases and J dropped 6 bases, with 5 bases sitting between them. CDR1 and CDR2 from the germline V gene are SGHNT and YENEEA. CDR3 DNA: TGTGCCAGCAGCTTATCGGGTCAGCCCCAGCATTTT. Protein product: CASSLSGQPQHF.

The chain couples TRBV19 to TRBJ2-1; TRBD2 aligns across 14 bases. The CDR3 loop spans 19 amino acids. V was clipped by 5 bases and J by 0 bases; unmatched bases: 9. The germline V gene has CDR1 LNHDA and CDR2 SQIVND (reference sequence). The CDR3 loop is CASSYPGTSGSGSYNEQFF. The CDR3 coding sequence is TGTGCCAGTAGTTACCCCGGGACTAGCGGGAGCGGCTCCTACAATGAGCAGTTCTTC.

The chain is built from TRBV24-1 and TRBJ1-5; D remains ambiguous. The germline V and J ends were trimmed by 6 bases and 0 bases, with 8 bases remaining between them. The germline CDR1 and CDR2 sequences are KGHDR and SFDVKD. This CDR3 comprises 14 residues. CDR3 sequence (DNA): TGTGCCACCAGTTCCAGGCATAGCAATCAGCCCCAGCATTTT. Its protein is CATSSRHSNQPQHF.

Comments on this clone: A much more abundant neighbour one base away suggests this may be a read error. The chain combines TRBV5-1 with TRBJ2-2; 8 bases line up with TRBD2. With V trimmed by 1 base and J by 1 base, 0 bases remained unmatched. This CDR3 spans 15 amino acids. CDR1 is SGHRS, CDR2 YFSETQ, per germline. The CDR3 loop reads CASSLTSGNTGELFF. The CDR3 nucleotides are TGCGCCAGCAGCTTGACTAGCGGGAACACCGGGGAGCTGTTTTTT.

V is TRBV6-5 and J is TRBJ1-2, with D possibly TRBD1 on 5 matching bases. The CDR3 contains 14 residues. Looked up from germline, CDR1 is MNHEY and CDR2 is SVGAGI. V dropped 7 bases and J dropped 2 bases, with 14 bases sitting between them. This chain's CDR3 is CASTTDSLNYGYTF. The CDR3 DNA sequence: TGTGCCAGCACCACAGACAGCTTAAACTATGGCTACACCTTC.

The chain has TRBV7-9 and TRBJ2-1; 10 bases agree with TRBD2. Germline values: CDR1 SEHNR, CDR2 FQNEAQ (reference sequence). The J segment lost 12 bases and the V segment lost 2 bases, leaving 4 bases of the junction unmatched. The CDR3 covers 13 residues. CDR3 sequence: CASSLPSGSTQFF. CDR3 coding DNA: TGTGCCAGCAGCTTACCTAGCGGGAGCACGCAGTTCTTC.

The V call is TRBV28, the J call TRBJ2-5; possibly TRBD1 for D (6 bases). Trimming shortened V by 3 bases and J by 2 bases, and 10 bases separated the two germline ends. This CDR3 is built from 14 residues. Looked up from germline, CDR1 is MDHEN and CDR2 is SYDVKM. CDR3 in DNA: TGTGCCAGCAGTTTCATTCAGGGGCAAGAGACCCAGTACTTC. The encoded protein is CASSFIQGQETQYF.

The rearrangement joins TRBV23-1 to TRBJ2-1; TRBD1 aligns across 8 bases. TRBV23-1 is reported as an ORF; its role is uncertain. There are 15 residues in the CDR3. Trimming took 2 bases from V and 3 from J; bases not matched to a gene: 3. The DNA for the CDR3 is TGCGCCAGCAGTCAAGGACAGGGAGACTACAATGAGCAGTTCTTC. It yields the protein CASSQGQGDYNEQFF.

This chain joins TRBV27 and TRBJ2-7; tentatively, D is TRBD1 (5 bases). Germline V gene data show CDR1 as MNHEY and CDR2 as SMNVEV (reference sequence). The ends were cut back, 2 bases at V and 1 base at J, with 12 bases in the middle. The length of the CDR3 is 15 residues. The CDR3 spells CASSLGSSGSYEQYF. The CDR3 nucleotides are TGTGCCAGCAGTTTAGGGTCGTCAGGGTCCTACGAGCAGTACTTC.

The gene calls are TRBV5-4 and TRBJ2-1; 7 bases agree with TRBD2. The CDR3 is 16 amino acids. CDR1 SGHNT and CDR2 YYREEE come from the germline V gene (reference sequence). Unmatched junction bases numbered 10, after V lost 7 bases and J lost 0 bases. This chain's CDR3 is CASWEGLELSYNEQFF. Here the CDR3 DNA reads TGTGCCAGCTGGGAGGGACTGGAGCTCTCCTACAATGAGCAGTTCTTC.

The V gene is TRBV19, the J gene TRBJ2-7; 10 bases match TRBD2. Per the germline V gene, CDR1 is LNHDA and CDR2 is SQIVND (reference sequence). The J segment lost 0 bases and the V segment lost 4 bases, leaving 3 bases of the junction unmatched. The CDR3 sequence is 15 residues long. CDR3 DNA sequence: TGTGCCAGTAGTAAACTAGCGGGAAACTCCTACGAGCAGTACTTC. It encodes CASSKLAGNSYEQYF.

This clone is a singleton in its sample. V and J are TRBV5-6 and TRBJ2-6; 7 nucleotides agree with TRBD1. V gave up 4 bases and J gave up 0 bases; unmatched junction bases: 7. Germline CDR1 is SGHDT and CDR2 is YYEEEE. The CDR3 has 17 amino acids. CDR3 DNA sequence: TGTGCCAGCAGCCGAGACAGGGCCCTCTCTGGGGCCAACGTCCTGACTTTC. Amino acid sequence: CASSRDRALSGANVLTF.